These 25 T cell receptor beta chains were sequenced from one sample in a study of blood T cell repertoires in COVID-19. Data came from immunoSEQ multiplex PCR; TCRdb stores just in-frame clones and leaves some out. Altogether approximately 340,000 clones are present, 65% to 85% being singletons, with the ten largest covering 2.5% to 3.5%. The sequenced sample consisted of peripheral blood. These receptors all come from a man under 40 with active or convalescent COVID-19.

The DNA for the CDR3 is TGTGCCAGCAGCCCACTAGCGGGGGGCTCTCGGAATGAGCAGTTCTTC. It translates to CASSPLAGGSRNEQFF. The chain joins TRBV7-7 to TRBJ2-1, with 12 positions matching TRBD2. V shed 5 bases and J 7 bases; nucleotides not matched to a gene: 9. Germline V gives CDR1 SSHAT, CDR2 FNYEAQ (reference sequence). The length of the CDR3 is 16 residues. The full variable domain, in which reference TRBV7-7 and TRBJ2-1 provide the parts outside the CDR3, is GAGVSQSPRYKVTKRGQDVTLRCDPISSHATLYWYQQALGQGPEFLTYFNYEAQPDKSGLPSDRFSAERPEGSISTLTIQRTEQRDSAMYRCASSPLAGGSRNEQFFGPGTRLTVL.

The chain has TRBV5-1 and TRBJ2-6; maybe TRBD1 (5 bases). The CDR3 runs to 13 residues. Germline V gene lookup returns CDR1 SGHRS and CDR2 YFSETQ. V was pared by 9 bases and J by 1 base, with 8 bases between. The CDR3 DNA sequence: TGCGCCATTAGGGGATCTGGGGCCAACGTCCTGACTTTC. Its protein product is CAIRGSGANVLTF.

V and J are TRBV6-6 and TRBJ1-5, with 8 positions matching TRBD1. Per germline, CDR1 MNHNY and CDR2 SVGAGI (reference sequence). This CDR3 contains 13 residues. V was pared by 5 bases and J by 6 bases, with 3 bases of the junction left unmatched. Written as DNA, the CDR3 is TGTGCCAGCAGTCCACAGGGGGGTCAGCCCCAGCATTTT. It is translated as CASSPQGGQPQHF.

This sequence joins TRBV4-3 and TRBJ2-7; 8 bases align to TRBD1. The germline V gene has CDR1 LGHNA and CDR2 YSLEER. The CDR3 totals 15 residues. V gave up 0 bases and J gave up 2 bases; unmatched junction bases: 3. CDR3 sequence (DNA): TGCGCCAGCAGCCAAGAGCAGGGGGCCCCCTACGAGCAGTACTTC. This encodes CASSQEQGAPYEQYF.

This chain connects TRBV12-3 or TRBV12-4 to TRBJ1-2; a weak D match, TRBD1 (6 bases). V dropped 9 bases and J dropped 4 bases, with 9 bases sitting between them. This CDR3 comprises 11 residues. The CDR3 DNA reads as TGTGCCAGTGGACAGACCTATGGCTACACCTTC. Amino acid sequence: CASGQTYGYTF.

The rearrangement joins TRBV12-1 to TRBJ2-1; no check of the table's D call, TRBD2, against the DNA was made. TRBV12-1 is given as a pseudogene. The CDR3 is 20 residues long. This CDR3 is CASILNLGVAGARSYNEQFF. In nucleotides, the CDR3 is TGTGCCAGCATCCTCAACCTCGGAGTAGCGGGGGCCCGCTCCTACAATGAGCAGTTCTTC.

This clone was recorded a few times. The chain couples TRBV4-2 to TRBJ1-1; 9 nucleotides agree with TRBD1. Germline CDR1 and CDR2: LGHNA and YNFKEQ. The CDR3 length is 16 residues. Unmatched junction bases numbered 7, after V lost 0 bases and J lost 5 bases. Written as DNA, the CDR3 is TGTGCCAGCAGCCAAGAGGAAGGGGACAGGGCGACTGAAGCTTTCTTT. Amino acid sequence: CASSQEEGDRATEAFF.

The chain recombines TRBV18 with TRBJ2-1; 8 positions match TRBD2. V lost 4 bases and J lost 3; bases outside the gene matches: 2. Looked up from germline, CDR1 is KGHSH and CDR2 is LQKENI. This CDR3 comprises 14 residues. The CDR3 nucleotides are TGTGCCAGCTCACGGCGGGGGGACTACAATGAGCAGTTCTTC. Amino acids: CASSRRGDYNEQFF.

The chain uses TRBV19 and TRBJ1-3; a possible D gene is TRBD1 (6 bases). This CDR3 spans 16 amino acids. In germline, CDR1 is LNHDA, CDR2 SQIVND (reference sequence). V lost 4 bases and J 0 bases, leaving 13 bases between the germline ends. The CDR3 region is CASSNPDRLSGNTIYF. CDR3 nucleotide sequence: TGTGCCAGTAGTAACCCTGACAGGCTCTCTGGAAACACCATATATTTT. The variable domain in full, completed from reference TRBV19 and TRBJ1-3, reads DGGITQSPKYLFRKEGQNVTLSCEQNLNHDAMYWYRQDPGQGLRLIYYSQIVNDFQKGDIAEGYSVSREKKESFPLTVTSAQKNPTAFYLCASSNPDRLSGNTIYFGEGSWLTVV.

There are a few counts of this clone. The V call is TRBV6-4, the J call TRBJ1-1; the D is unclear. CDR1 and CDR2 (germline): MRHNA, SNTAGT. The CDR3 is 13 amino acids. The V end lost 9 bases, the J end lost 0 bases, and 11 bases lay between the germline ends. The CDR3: CASYGLMNTEAFF. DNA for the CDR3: TGTGCCAGTTATGGACTCATGAACACTGAAGCTTTCTTT.

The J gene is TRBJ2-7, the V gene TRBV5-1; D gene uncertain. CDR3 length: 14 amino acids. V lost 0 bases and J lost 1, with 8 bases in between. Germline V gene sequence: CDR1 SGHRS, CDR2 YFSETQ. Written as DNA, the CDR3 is TGCGCCAGCAGCTTGGCCACCGGTTCCTACGAGCAGTACTTC. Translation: CASSLATGSYEQYF.

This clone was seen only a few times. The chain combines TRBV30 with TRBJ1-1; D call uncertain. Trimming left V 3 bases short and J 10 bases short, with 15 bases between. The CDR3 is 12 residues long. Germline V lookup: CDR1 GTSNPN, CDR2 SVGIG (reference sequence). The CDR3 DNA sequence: TGTGCCTGGAGCGCTCCGGGTAAGGTAGCTTTCTTT. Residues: CAWSAPGKVAFF.

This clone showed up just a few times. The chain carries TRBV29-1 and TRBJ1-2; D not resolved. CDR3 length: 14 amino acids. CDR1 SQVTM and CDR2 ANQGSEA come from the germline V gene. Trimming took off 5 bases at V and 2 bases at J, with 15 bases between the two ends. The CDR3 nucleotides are TGCAGCGTTACCGGCGGAGAGATCAACTATGGCTACACCTTC. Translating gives CSVTGGEINYGYTF.

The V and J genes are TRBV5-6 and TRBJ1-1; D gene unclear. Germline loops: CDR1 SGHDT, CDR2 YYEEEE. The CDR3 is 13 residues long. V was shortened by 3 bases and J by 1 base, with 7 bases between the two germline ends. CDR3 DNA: TGTGCCAGCAGCTATGGCCCGAACACTGAAGCTTTCTTT. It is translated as CASSYGPNTEAFF.

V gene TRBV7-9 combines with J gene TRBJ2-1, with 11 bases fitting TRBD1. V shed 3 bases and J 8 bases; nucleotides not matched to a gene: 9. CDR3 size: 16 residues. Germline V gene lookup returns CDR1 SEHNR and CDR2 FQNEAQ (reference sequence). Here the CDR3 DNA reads TGTGCCAGCAGCTTTGGACAGGGGGCTTATATCGATGAGCAGTTCTTC. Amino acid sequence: CASSFGQGAYIDEQFF.

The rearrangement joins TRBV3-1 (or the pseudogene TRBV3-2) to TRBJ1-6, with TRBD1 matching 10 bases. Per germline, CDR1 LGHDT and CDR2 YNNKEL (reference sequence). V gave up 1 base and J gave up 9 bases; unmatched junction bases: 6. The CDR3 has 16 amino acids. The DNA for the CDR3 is TGTGCCAGCAGCCAAGGAGGGACAGGGGCAGGTTCACCCCTCCACTTT. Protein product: CASSQGGTGAGSPLHF.

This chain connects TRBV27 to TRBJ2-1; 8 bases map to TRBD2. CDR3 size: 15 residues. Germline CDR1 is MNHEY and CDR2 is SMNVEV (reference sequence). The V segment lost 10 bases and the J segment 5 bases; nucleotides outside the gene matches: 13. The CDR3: CATLNYSGIHNEQFF. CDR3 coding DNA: TGTGCCACCCTCAATTATAGCGGGATCCACAATGAGCAGTTCTTC.

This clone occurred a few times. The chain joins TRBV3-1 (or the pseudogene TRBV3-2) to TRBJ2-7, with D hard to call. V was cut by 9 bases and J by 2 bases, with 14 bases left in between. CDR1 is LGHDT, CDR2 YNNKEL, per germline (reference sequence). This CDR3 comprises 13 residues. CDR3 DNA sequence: TGTGCCAGTCCGGCGAGGAGACCCTACGAGCAGTACTTC. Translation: CASPARRPYEQYF.

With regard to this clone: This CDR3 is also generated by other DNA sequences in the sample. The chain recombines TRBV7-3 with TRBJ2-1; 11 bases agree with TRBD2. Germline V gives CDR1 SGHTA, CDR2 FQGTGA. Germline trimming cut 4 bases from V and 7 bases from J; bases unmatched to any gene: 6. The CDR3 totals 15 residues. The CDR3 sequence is CASSSGTSGLNEQFF. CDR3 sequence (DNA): TGTGCCAGCAGCTCAGGGACTAGCGGCCTAAATGAGCAGTTCTTC.

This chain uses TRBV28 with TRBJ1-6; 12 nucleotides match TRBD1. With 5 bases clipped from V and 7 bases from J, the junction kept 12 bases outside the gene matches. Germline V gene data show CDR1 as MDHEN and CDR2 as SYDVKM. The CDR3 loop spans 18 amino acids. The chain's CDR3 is CASSPPPPGQGANSPLHF. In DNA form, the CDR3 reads TGTGCCAGCAGTCCCCCTCCACCGGGACAGGGGGCAAATTCACCCCTCCACTTT.

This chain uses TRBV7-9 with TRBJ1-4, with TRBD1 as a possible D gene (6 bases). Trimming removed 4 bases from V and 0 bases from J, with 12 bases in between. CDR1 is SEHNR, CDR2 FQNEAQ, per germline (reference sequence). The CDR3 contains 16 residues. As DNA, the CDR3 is TGTGCCAGCAGCTCGCGACAGGTTGCAACTAATGAAAAACTGTTTTTT. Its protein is CASSSRQVATNEKLFF.

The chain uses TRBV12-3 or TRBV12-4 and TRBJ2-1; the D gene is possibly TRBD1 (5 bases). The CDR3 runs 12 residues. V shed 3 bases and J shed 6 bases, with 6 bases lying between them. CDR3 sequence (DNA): TGTGCCAGCAGTTTGCAGGGCAATGAGCAGTTCTTC. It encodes CASSLQGNEQFF.

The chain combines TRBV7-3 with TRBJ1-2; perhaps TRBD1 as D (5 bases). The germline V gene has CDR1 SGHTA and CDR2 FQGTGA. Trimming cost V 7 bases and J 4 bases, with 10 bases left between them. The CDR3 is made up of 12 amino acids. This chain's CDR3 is CASTGESYGYTF. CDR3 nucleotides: TGTGCCAGCACGGGGGAGAGCTATGGCTACACCTTC.

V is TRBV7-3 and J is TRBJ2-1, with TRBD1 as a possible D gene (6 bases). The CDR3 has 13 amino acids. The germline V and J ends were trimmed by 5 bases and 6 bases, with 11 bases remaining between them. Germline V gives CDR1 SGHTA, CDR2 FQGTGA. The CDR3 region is CASSPRGGNEQFF. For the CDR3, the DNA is TGTGCCAGCAGCCCCAGGGGTGGCAATGAGCAGTTCTTC.

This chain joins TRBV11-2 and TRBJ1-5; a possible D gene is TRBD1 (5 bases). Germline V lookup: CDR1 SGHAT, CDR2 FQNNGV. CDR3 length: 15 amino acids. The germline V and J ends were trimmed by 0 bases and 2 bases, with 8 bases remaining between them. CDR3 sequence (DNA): TGTGCCAGCAGCTTAGAAAGGGGCGGCAATCAGCCCCAGCATTTT. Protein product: CASSLERGGNQPQHF.